These 5 T cell receptor beta chains originate from one sample sequenced in a study of shared clonotypes between healthy human individuals. Generated by immunoSEQ multiplex PCR, the TCRdb table keeps only in-frame clones and is missing some. The repertoire has some 1,100,000 clones, roughly 74% of them found once; the top ten carry approximately 0.56%. Sequenced material: memory CD4+ T cells from PBMCs. Documented subset: CD45RA-negative fraction. Every receptor here comes from a man aged 18 to 29 in good health. Some clones in this sample may be carry-over from other donors' samples.

V gene TRBV11-2 combines with J gene TRBJ2-2, with D possibly matching TRBD1 (6 bases). Trimming removed 5 bases at V and 7 bases at J, with 11 bases between. CDR3 length equals 13 residues. The germline V gene has CDR1 SGHAT and CDR2 FQNNGV. CDR3 protein: CASSRGSVGELFF. CDR3 bases: TGTGCCAGCAGCAGGGGGTCGGTCGGGGAGCTGTTTTTT.

This clone turned up a few times. The CDR3 region has the DNA TGTGCCAGTAGTATTCGATTAGTCAACGAAGCTTTCTTT. Its translation: CASSIRLVNEAFF. The rearrangement links TRBV19 to TRBJ1-1, with D uncertain. V was pared by 3 bases and J by 8 bases, with 13 bases between. The germline gives CDR1 LNHDA, CDR2 SQIVND (reference sequence). This CDR3 has 13 amino acids.

The rearrangement joins TRBV7-2 to TRBJ2-1; 7 bases map to TRBD2. This CDR3 contains 14 residues. Per germline, CDR1 SGHTA and CDR2 FQGNSA. The ends lost 0 bases at V and 9 bases at J; junction bases unmatched: 5. CDR3 protein: CASSLAGGPTEQFF. As DNA, the CDR3 is TGTGCCAGCAGCTTAGCGGGAGGGCCTACTGAGCAGTTCTTC.

The chain recombines TRBV29-1 with TRBJ2-3; D could derive from TRBD1 or TRBD2 (5 bases each). Trimming took 2 bases from V and 0 from J, leaving 9 bases between them. Germline V lookup: CDR1 SQVTM, CDR2 ANQGSEA. The CDR3 consists of 14 residues. The CDR3 region has the DNA TGCAGCGTTGAATTTGGGGGAAGCACAGATACGCAGTATTTT. This codes for CSVEFGGSTDTQYF.

In its sample, this clone was seen many times. The sample carries other DNA sequences with the same CDR3. J is TRBJ2-1 and V is TRBV7-3, with TRBD2 identical over 8 bases. With 5 bases clipped from V and 5 bases from J, the junction kept 8 bases outside the gene matches. Germline V gives CDR1 SGHTA, CDR2 FQGTGA. The CDR3 spans 15 residues. This chain's CDR3 is CASSLGLAGNNEQFF. In DNA, the CDR3 is TGTGCCAGCAGCCTGGGGCTAGCGGGTAACAATGAGCAGTTCTTC.